What follows is one T cell receptor (beta chain) and its context. Per germline, CDR1 MDHEN and CDR2 SYDVKM. This CDR3 contains 16 residues. The V gene end was trimmed by 2 bases and the J gene end by 3 bases; junction bases not matched to a gene: 7. Here immunoSEQ multiplex PCR was the method, and the copy in TCRdb shows in-frame clones only, minus some. The profile covers some 43,000 clones, with approximately 90% appearing a single time and about 5.5% taken by the ten largest. This sample is drawn from a study of PD-1 blockade in classical Hodgkin lymphoma. Study summary: With a 2-week interval, patients received intravenous nivolumab at 3 mg/kg.

Autologous stem cell transplantation was followed by relapse in every patient, and brentuximab vedotin exposure varied. Best response was recorded as complete response, partial response or progressive disease. The sequencing here drew on peripheral blood mononuclear cells (PBMCs), taken before the second cycle of nivolumab. This clonotype was obtained from a human donor with classical Hodgkin lymphoma. This rearrangement joins TRBV28 to TRBJ1-5; 7 nucleotides align to TRBD1. CDR3 residues: CASSLPRQGFNQPQHF. CDR3 sequence (DNA): TGTGCCAGCAGTTTACCGAGACAGGGCTTCAATCAGCCCCAGCATTTT.